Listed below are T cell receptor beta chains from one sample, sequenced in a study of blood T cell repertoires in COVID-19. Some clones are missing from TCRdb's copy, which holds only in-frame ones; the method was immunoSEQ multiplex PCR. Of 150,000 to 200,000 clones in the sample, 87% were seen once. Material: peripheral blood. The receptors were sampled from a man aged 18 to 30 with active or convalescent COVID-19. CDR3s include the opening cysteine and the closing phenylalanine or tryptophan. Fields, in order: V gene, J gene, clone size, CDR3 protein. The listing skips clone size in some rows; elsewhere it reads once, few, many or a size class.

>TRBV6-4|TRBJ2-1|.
CASSDDKRGSYNEQFF
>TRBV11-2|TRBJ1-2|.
CASSLGGGDGYTF
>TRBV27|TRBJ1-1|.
CATALLGGEAFF
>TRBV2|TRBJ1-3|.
CASIGGNTIYF
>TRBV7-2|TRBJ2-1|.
CASSPRDRVGNEQFF
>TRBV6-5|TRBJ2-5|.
CATKQWTGEETQYF
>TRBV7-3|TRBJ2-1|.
CASSPQGSGRGNEQFF
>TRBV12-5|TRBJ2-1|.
CASAGTGPYNEQFF
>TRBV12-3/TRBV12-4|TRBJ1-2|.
CASSFRVSDGYTF
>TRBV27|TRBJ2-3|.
CASSVTGTRADTQYF
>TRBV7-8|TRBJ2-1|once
CASSLVSGVNNEQFF
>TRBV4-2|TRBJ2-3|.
CASSQELAGVATDTQYF
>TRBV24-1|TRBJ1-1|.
CATSDSQGRNTEAFF
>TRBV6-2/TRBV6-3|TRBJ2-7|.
CASSYSPTSPYEQYF
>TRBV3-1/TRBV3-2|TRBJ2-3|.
CASSLVGSGISTDTQYF
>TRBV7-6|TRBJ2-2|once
CASSSSGGTGELFF
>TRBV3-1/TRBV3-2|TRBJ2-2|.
CASSQGPSGLRAGTGELFF
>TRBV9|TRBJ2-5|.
CASSVEIRERRETQYF
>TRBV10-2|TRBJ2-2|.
CASIDPGAPGTGELFF
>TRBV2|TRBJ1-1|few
CASSDRGSWNTEAFF
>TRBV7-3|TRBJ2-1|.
CASSFSVSSYNEQFF
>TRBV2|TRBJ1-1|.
CASPEGGSTEAFF
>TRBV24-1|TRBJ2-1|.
CATSEPAPGGLDEQFF
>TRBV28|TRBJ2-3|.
CASSLEGGGTDTQYF
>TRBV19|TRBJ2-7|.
CASSTATGNYEQYF
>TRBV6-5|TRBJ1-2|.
CASSSRTQGSGYTF
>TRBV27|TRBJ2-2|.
CASSLTSGTRFGELFF
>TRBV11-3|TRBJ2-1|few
CASSLELAGSKVNEQFF
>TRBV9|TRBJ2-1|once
CASSVAWAPYNEQFF
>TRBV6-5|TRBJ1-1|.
CASSYSRTGVITEAFF
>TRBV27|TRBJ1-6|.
CASSFVRQGVRSPLHF
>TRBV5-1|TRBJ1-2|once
CASSPQNLNREGTYGYTF
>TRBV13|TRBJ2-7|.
CASSPADSPYEQYF
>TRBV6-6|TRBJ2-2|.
CASSYVVFRSGELFF
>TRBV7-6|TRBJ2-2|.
CASSLIRGQERIGAEYTGELFF
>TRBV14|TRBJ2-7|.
CASSQERQGPYYEQYF
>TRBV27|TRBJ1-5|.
CASSLLGFNQPQHF
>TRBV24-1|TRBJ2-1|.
CATSGTGVPNEQFF
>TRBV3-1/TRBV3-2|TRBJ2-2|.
CASSLSLTEPVNTGELFF
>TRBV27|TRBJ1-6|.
CASSFGGVNSPLHF
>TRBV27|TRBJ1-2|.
CASSLSPGGEGYTF
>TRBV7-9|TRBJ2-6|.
CASSSIYSGANVLTF
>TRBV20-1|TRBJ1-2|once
CSARSLYGYTF
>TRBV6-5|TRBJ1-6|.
CASSRGILQNSPLHF